The 26 T cell receptor beta chains listed next were all sequenced from one sample in a study of T cells in Graves' hyperthyroidism and ophthalmopathy. It was RNA transcripts that yielded the amplified TCR beta CDR3 regions. HTBI primers were used for first-round RT-PCR of the TCR CDR3. TCRdb re-analysed the multiplex PCR reads in MiXCR, keeping a single row per CDR3 protein. The data show some 580,000 distinct CDR3 sequences, more than 15% seen once. Sequencing input: blood. The receptors here all came from a woman in her thirties or forties with Graves' ophthalmopathy.

The table lists this clonotype with many counts. The chain is built from TRBV11-2 and TRBJ2-3; 8 bases are shared with TRBD2. This CDR3 is built from 15 residues. V trimming: 0 bases; J trimming: 8 bases; junction bases outside the gene matches: 7. CDR1 and CDR2 (germline): SGHAT, FQNNGV. Written as DNA, the CDR3 is TGTGCCAGCAGCTTAGAGAGCGGGAGAGTGGGTACGCAGTATTTT. Its translation: CASSLESGRVGTQYF.

This clonotype was picked up many times. The chain employs TRBV20-1 and TRBJ1-1, with TRBD1 matching over 8 bases. There are 15 residues in the CDR3. The trim removed 1 base at V and 3 bases at J, leaving 7 bases unmatched. Germline values: CDR1 DFQATT, CDR2 SNEGSKA (reference sequence). The chain's CDR3 is CSARADRGRDTEAFF. CDR3 DNA sequence: TGCAGTGCTAGAGCTGACAGGGGACGGGACACTGAAGCTTTCTTT.

This clonotype was detected only a few times. A much larger clone differs from this one at a single base, so this may be a read error. The chain carries TRBV3-1 and TRBJ2-7; D gene ambiguous. Trimming removed 6 bases at V and 2 bases at J, with 5 bases between. There are 11 residues in the CDR3. CDR1 and CDR2 from the germline V gene are LGHDT and YNNKEL (reference sequence). CDR3 nucleotide sequence: TGTGCCAGCAGGAGCACCTACGAGCAGTACTTC. Amino acids: CASRSTYEQYF.

The sample holds many counts of this clonotype. The CDR3 DNA reads TGTGCCAGCATTATACGGCCCTTCGGGACTCCTACCCGGAATGAGCAGTTCTTC. This gives the protein CASIIRPFGTPTRNEQFF. The rearrangement joins TRBV6-1 to TRBJ2-1, with a possible D match to TRBD2 (6 bases). V was shortened by 7 bases and J by 7 bases, with 29 bases between the two germline ends. This CDR3 spans 18 amino acids. CDR1 is MNHNS, CDR2 SASEGT, per germline.

This clonotype was detected ten times or more. CDR3 nucleotide sequence: TGTGCCAGCAGCTTAATCAGGCAAGAGACCCAGTACTTC. Translated, it gives CASSLIRQETQYF. This chain uses TRBV7-9 with TRBJ2-5; D is unclear. The germline V gene encodes CDR1 SEHNR and CDR2 FQNEAQ (reference sequence). This CDR3 contains 13 residues. The V gene lost 2 bases and the J gene lost 2 bases, with 6 bases spanning the gap.

This chain connects TRBV4-1 to TRBJ1-1, with 9 bases that match TRBD1. The germline CDR1 and CDR2 sequences are MGHRA and YSYEKL. CDR3 length equals 16 residues. Germline trimming cut 4 bases from V and 4 bases from J; bases unmatched to any gene: 10. CDR3 sequence reads: CASSRRTGVVSTEAFF. CDR3 DNA: TGCGCCAGCAGCCGAAGGACAGGGGTAGTCTCCACTGAAGCTTTCTTT.

This clonotype was counted ten times or more. The CDR3 DNA reads as TGCAGTGCTAGAGAGCCAGGGACGTTACCCGATACGCAGTATTTT. As protein: CSAREPGTLPDTQYF. The chain employs TRBV20-1 and TRBJ2-3; D might be TRBD1 or TRBD2, each matching 5 bases. The V gene's germline CDR1 is DFQATT and CDR2 SNEGSKA (reference sequence). The CDR3 spans 15 residues. With 0 bases removed from V and 6 bases from J, the gap between germline ends came to 16 bases.

The chain carries TRBV30 and TRBJ2-7; 7 bases fit TRBD2. CDR1 and CDR2 from the germline V gene are GTSNPN and SVGIG (reference sequence). Trimming cost V 8 bases and J 4 bases; bases outside gene matches: 11. The CDR3 sequence is 13 residues long. DNA for the CDR3: TGTGCCGCCTCGGGGGAGGGAGTTTACGAGCAGTACTTC. Protein: CAASGEGVYEQYF.

Concerning this clonotype itself: A read error may explain this, as a much larger clone is one base away. This chain links TRBV29-1 with TRBJ2-3; the D gene is possibly TRBD2 (5 bases). The V gene lost 4 bases and the J gene lost 1 base, with 12 bases spanning the gap. CDR1 and CDR2 (germline): SQVTM, ANQGSEA. The length of the CDR3 is 14 residues. The CDR3 sequence is CSVAWVEGTDTQYF. Here the CDR3 DNA reads TGCAGCGTTGCATGGGTGGAGGGCACAGATACGCAGTATTTT.

This clonotype was observed a handful of times. The J gene is TRBJ2-1, the V gene TRBV12-5; D unclear. Trimming took off 1 base at V and 4 bases at J, with 2 bases between the two ends. The CDR3 covers 12 residues. Germline CDR1 reads LGHNT; CDR2 reads FRNRAP. The CDR3 loop is CASGLAYNEQFF. The CDR3 DNA reads TGTGCTAGTGGTTTGGCTTACAATGAGCAGTTCTTC.

At least ten counts were recorded for this clonotype. The chain couples TRBV2 to TRBJ1-2; no clear D. Germline V CDR1 and CDR2: SNHLY, FYNNEI. This CDR3 has 15 residues. Trimming shortened V by 5 bases and J by 5 bases, and 18 bases separated the two germline ends. The CDR3 DNA is TGTGCCAGCAGTTACCGACGTGGAGAGAGTTATGGCTACACCTTC. Translating it yields CASSYRRGESYGYTF.

The table lists this clonotype with many counts. The rearrangement links TRBV11-2 to TRBJ2-7, with D perhaps being TRBD1 or TRBD2 (5 bases each). Germline CDR1 reads SGHAT; CDR2 reads FQNNGV. V lost 0 bases, J lost 6 bases, and 12 bases lay in between. The CDR3 runs to 14 residues. CDR3 amino acids: CASSLDRGPSEQYF. In DNA, the CDR3 is TGTGCCAGCAGCTTAGATCGGGGCCCAAGCGAGCAGTACTTC.

This clonotype has a count of ten or more. V usage is TRBV5-5 and J usage is TRBJ2-1; 9 nucleotides align to TRBD2. The CDR3 consists of 16 residues. With 4 bases clipped from V and 6 bases from J, the junction kept 11 bases outside the gene matches. Per germline, CDR1 SGHKS and CDR2 YYEKEE (reference sequence). This CDR3 reads CASSREAGGPGNEQFF. The CDR3 coding sequence is TGTGCCAGCAGCCGAGAGGCGGGAGGGCCGGGCAATGAGCAGTTCTTC.

This clonotype was seen many times. The rearrangement joins TRBV6-1 to TRBJ1-3; no firm D call. Germline V gives CDR1 MNHNS, CDR2 SASEGT. The CDR3 is 13 residues long. Trimming stripped 6 bases from V and 2 bases from J, with 8 bases between. CDR3 loop: CASRLTAGNTIYF. CDR3 nucleotides: TGTGCCAGCAGACTGACGGCTGGAAACACCATATATTTT.

This clonotype was detected ten times or more. This chain joins TRBV20-1 and TRBJ2-3; 7 nucleotides align to TRBD1. CDR3 length equals 15 residues. The junction had 8 bases not matched to a gene; V was cut back by 3 bases and J by 2 bases. The germline V gene encodes CDR1 DFQATT and CDR2 SNEGSKA (reference sequence). The CDR3 DNA reads TGCAGTGCTAGGGGGTCGGGGACAGCCACAGATACGCAGTATTTT. Amino acids: CSARGSGTATDTQYF.

The sample holds many counts of this clonotype. J is TRBJ1-5 and V is TRBV12-3 or TRBV12-4; D remains unclear. The CDR3 is 15 amino acids. The V end was cut by 4 bases, the J end by 2 bases, with 12 bases between. The CDR3 DNA is TGTGCCAGCAGTTACTCGGGTTGGGGCAATCAGCCCCAGCATTTT. Amino acid sequence: CASSYSGWGNQPQHF.

This clonotype was seen only once. This could be a read error, since a much larger clone is one nucleotide away. Here the CDR3 reads CASDSTGYSNQPQHF. CDR3 DNA: TGTGCCAGCGATTCCACGGGTTATAGCAATCAGCCCCAGCATTTT. The chain links TRBV28 to TRBJ1-5; D unresolved. Germline CDR1 and CDR2: MDHEN and SYDVKM. Trimming took off 8 bases at V and 0 bases at J, with 14 bases between the two ends. The CDR3 contains 15 residues.

The sample holds many counts of this clonotype. This chain joins TRBV2 and TRBJ2-5, with D tentatively TRBD2 (5 bases). CDR3 size: 13 residues. V was trimmed by 4 bases and J by 1 base, leaving 7 bases between them. Germline values: CDR1 SNHLY, CDR2 FYNNEI. Here the CDR3 DNA reads TGTGCCAGCAGTGGAGGGTTCCAAGAGACCCAGTACTTC. Translation: CASSGGFQETQYF.

This clonotype was found many times. The rearrangement joins TRBV29-1 to TRBJ2-5; 8 bases match TRBD2. The length of the CDR3 is 11 residues. The V segment lost 8 bases and the J segment 7 bases; nucleotides outside the gene matches: 6. Looked up from germline, CDR1 is SQVTM and CDR2 is ANQGSEA. CDR3 coding DNA: TGCAGCCCTCAACGGGGGGGGACCCAGTACTTC. Its translation is CSPQRGGTQYF.

V is TRBV27 and J is TRBJ2-1, with TRBD2 matching over 10 bases. This CDR3 spans 15 amino acids. The germline CDR1 and CDR2 sequences are MNHEY and SMNVEV (reference sequence). The J segment lost 6 bases and the V segment lost 2 bases, leaving 4 bases of the junction unmatched. The CDR3 loop reads CASSLRLAGPNEQFF. The DNA of the CDR3 is TGTGCCAGCAGTTTAAGACTAGCGGGCCCCAATGAGCAGTTCTTC.

This clonotype was recorded at least ten times. The chain links TRBV7-9 to TRBJ1-2; 7 bases agree with TRBD1. The CDR3 sequence is 14 residues long. With 3 bases clipped from V and 3 bases from J, the junction kept 4 bases outside the gene matches. Germline CDR1 and CDR2: SEHNR and FQNEAQ (reference sequence). CDR3 sequence (DNA): TGTGCCAGCAGCTTGCCAGGGACAGACTATGGCTACACCTTC. It codes for CASSLPGTDYGYTF.

The chain links TRBV5-1 to TRBJ1-2; no reliable D call. The CDR3 is 13 amino acids. Germline V CDR1 and CDR2: SGHRS, YFSETQ. V was trimmed by 0 bases and J by 6 bases, leaving 9 bases between them. The CDR3 loop is CASSLGASDGYTF. In nucleotides, the CDR3 is TGCGCCAGCAGCTTGGGGGCTTCAGATGGCTACACCTTC. Using reference TRBV5-1 and TRBJ1-2 for the parts outside the CDR3, the full variable domain is KAGVTQTPRYLIKTRGQQVTLSCSPISGHRSVSWYQQTPGQGLQFLFEYFSETQRNKGNFPGRFSGRQFSNSRSEMNVSTLELGDSALYLCASSLGASDGYTFGSGTRLTVV.

This clonotype was recorded a few times. The rearrangement joins TRBV5-5 to TRBJ2-1; no firm D call. The length of the CDR3 is 11 residues. The V end was cut by 2 bases, the J end by 10 bases, with 7 bases between. CDR1 is SGHKS and CDR2 is YYEKEE in the germline V gene (reference sequence). The CDR3 DNA is TGTGCCAGCAGCTTAGCTAGGGAGCAGTTCTTC. It translates to CASSLAREQFF.

V usage is TRBV12-3 or TRBV12-4 and J usage is TRBJ2-5, with 7 positions matching TRBD2. Trimming removed 5 bases from V and 1 base from J; junction bases left unmatched: 10. The CDR3 runs 16 residues. The CDR3 DNA reads as TGTGCCAGCAGTGGAAGCGGGGTCTGGACCCAAGAGACCCAGTACTTC. Protein: CASSGSGVWTQETQYF.

The chain carries TRBV27 and TRBJ2-2; D unresolved. The CDR3 loop spans 14 amino acids. Germline V lookup: CDR1 MNHEY, CDR2 SMNVEV (reference sequence). V lost 7 bases to trimming and J lost 2 bases, with 11 bases between them. The DNA of the CDR3 is TGTGCCAGCAAACCCACCTTTAACACCGGGGAGCTGTTTTTT. Its protein is CASKPTFNTGELFF.

The chain is built from TRBV5-8 and TRBJ2-3, with D possibly TRBD2 on 6 matching bases. Germline CDR1 and CDR2: SGHTS and YDEGEE. The length of the CDR3 is 14 residues. Deletions cut 4 bases from V and 6 bases from J, with 15 bases between. Here the CDR3 DNA reads TGTGCCAGCAGCGGGACTTCAGTGTCGGATACGCAGTATTTT. As protein: CASSGTSVSDTQYF.